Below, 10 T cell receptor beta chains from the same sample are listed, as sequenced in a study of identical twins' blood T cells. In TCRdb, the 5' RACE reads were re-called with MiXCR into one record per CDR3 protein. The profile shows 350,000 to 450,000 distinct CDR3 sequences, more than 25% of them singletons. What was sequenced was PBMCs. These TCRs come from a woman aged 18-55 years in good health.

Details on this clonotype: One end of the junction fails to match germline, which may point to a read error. Written as DNA, the CDR3 is TGTGCCAGCAGTTTAGCTGACCTCCTGATGGTTGACATAGATACGCAGTATTTT. This gives the protein CASSLADLLMVDIDTQYF. V gene TRBV7-9 combines with J gene TRBJ2-3; no definite D call. Germline CDR1 and CDR2: SEHNR and FQNEAQ (reference sequence). This CDR3 spans 18 amino acids.

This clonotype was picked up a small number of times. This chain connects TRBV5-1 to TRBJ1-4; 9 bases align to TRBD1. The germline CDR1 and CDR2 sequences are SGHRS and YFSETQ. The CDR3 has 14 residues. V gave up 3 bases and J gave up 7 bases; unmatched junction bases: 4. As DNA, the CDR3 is TGCGCCAGCAGCTCGGGACAGGGCTCTGAAAAACTGTTTTTT. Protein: CASSSGQGSEKLFF.

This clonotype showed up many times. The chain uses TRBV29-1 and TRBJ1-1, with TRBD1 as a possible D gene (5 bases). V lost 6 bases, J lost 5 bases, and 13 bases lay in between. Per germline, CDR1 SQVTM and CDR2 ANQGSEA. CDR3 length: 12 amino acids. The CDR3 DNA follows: TGCAGCGTGGGGGTAGTCGGGACTGAAGCTTTCTTT. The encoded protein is CSVGVVGTEAFF.

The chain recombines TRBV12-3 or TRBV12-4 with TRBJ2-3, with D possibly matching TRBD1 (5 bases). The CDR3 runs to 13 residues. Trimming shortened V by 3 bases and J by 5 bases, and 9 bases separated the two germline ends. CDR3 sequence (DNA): TGTGCCAGCAGTTTGCAGGGTAAAGATACGCAGTATTTT. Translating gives CASSLQGKDTQYF.

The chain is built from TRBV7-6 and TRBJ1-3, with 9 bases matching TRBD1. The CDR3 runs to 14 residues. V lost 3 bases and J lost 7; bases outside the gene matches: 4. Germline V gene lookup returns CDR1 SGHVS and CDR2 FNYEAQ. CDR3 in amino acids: CASSFGQGSNTIYF. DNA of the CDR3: TGTGCCAGCAGCTTCGGACAGGGGAGTAACACCATATATTTT.

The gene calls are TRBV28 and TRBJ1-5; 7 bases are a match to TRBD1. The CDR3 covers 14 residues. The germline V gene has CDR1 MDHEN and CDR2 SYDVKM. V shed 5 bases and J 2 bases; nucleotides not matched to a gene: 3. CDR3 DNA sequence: TGTGCCAGCAGTAAAGACAGGGGCAATCAGCCCCAGCATTTT. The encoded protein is CASSKDRGNQPQHF.

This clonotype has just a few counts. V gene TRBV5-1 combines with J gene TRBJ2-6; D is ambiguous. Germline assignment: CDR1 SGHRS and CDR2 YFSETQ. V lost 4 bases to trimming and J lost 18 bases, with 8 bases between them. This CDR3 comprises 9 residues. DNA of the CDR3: TGCGCCAGCAGCATAGGACGGACTTTC. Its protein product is CASSIGRTF.

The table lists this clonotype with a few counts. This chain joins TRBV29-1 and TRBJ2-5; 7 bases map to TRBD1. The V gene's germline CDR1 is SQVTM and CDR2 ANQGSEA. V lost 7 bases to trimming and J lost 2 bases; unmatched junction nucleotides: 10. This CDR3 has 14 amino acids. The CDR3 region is CSADLGQAQETQYF. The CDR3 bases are TGCAGCGCCGACCTTGGACAGGCACAAGAGACCCAGTACTTC.

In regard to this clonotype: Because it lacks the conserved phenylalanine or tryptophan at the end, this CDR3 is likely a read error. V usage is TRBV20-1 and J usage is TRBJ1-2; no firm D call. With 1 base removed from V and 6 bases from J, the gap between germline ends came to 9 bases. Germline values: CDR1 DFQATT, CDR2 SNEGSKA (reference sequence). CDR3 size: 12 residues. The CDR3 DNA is TGCAGTGCTAGAGGGACGGCCGATGGCTACACCTCC. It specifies CSARGTADGYTS.

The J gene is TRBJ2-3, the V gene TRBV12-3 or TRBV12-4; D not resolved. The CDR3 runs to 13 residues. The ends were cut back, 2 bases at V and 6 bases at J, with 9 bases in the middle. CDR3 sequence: CASSLSAGDTQYF. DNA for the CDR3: TGTGCCAGCAGTTTATCTGCCGGGGATACGCAGTATTTT.